The rows below give T cell receptor beta chains drawn from one sample of a study of T cell changes during pregnancy in multiple sclerosis. Repertoires were generated with immunoSEQ multiplex PCR, while TCRdb's copy carries only in-frame clones and drops some. The table has 50,000 to 70,000 clones, 90% to 95% seen once. The sample was peripheral blood, taken in the first trimester of pregnancy. The receptors shown here come from a female donor with multiple sclerosis, enrolled in a pregnancy study. Each CDR3 is given with its conserved first and last residue. Fields, in order: clone size, J gene, V gene, D gene, CDR3 DNA, CDR3 protein. A D gene is named only where the DNA matches it firmly. The size of a clone is reported for some rows only, either as once, few or many, or as a class for expanded clones.

>-|TRBJ1-1|TRBV6-1|-
TGTGCCAGCAGTGATCGGGGTGTAACTGAAGCTTTCTTT
CASSDRGVTEAFF
>-|TRBJ1-6|TRBV19|-
TGTGCCAGTCAGGAACGGGGAAATTCACCCCTCCACTTT
CASQERGNSPLHF
>-|TRBJ1-6|TRBV18|-
TGTGCCAGCTCACCGATCAGCTCCTATAATTCACCCCTCCACTTT
CASSPISSYNSPLHF
>-|TRBJ1-1|TRBV6-1|TRBD1
TGTGCCAGCAGTGAATCGACAGGGCCGGCTTCTGAAGCTTTCTTT
CASSESTGPASEAFF
>-|TRBJ1-1|TRBV5-4|-
TGTGCCAGCCGGGGGGAGGTTCTGAACACTGAAGCTTTCTTT
CASRGEVLNTEAFF
>once|TRBJ1-4|TRBV28|-
TGTGCCAGCAGTTACGGGGCAACTAATGAAAAACTGTTTTTT
CASSYGATNEKLFF
>-|TRBJ2-1|TRBV10-3|TRBD2
TGTGCCATCGGGCTAGCGGGGGGTTACAATGAGCAGTTCTTC
CAIGLAGGYNEQFF
>-|TRBJ1-4|TRBV5-6|TRBD1
TGTGCCAGCAGCGCCGGACAGGGGACTAGTAAACTGTTTTTT
CASSAGQGTSKLFF
>-|TRBJ1-1|TRBV7-9|TRBD1
TGTGCCAGCAGCTCACCACACAGGGGCACGGAGGTGGATGAAGCTTTCTTT
CASSSPHRGTEVDEAFF
>-|TRBJ1-1|TRBV6-6|-
TGTGCCAGCAGTACGGCCGACTCAGGGACTGAAGGGGCTTTCTTT
CASSTADSGTEGAFF
>once|TRBJ1-5|TRBV6-5|-
TGTGCCAGCAGTTACTCCGGTCAGCCCCAGCATTTT
CASSYSGQPQHF
>-|TRBJ1-3|TRBV4-3|TRBD1
TGCGCCAGCAGCCAAGATAGACAGGGGGCGGCCGGAAACACCATATATTTT
CASSQDRQGAAGNTIYF
>-|TRBJ2-6|TRBV7-2|TRBD1
TGTGCCAGCATAAGTTCCCGGGACAGGTGGATCTCTGGGGCCAACGTCCTGACTTTC
CASISSRDRWISGANVLTF
>-|TRBJ2-3|TRBV6-4|-
TGTGCCAGCAGCCTGTCAACGAGGGCAGATACGCAGTATTTT
CASSLSTRADTQYF
>-|TRBJ2-6|TRBV19|-
TGTGCCAGTAGTATTCCCAGGGGTAGGGCCAACGTCCTGACTTTC
CASSIPRGRANVLTF
>-|TRBJ1-6|TRBV19|-
TGTGCCAGTAGGTTCCAGGGGATGAGTTCACCCCTCCACTTT
CASRFQGMSSPLHF
>-|TRBJ1-6|TRBV11-3|TRBD1
TGTGCCAGCAGCTTTGGACAGGGAACTAATTCACCCCTCCACTTT
CASSFGQGTNSPLHF
>-|TRBJ2-3|TRBV27|-
TGTGCCAGCAGTTACGGGACAGATACGCAGTATTTT
CASSYGTDTQYF
>-|TRBJ2-3|TRBV2|-
TGTGCCAGCAGCGTAGAGGCTAGCAATTACGATACGCAGTATTTT
CASSVEASNYDTQYF
>-|TRBJ1-5|TRBV6-1|-
TGTGCCAGCAGTGAAGCGTCAGGGTGGCGTCAGCCCCAGCATTTT
CASSEASGWRQPQHF
>-|TRBJ2-7|TRBV12-1|-
TGTGCCAGCAGCTTTGGGACTAAAAGCTCCTACGAGCAGTACTTC
CASSFGTKSSYEQYF
>few|TRBJ2-7|TRBV5-1|-
TGCGCCAGCAGCCAGGGGACGCGCGATCCCTACGAGCAGTACTTC
CASSQGTRDPYEQYF
>-|TRBJ1-1|TRBV7-3|TRBD1
TGTGCCAGCAGCCCGGACAGGGACACTGAAGCTTTCTTT
CASSPDRDTEAFF
>once|TRBJ2-2|TRBV7-3|TRBD2
TGTGCCAGCAGCTTAGGCCGGACTAGCGGTGATACAACCGGGGAGCTGTTTTTT
CASSLGRTSGDTTGELFF
>-|TRBJ1-4|TRBV6-5|-
TGTGCCAGCAGTGCCCAGACAGGTCTGTTGTTTTTT
CASSAQTGLLFF
>-|TRBJ1-1|TRBV2|TRBD1
TGTGCCAGCATCGGCCGACAGGGATTGCAAGCTTTCTTT
CASIGRQGLQAFF
>-|TRBJ1-2|TRBV4-1|-
TGCGCCAGCAGCCAAGAAGGAGGGGTTGGCTACACCTTC
CASSQEGGVGYTF
>-|TRBJ1-3|TRBV4-3|TRBD1
TGCGCCAGCAGCCAGGTCGGACAGGGGACTGGAAACACCATATATTTT
CASSQVGQGTGNTIYF
>-|TRBJ2-5|TRBV12-2|-
TGTGCAAGTCGCTTACCGGGAACCGGGACTAGCGGGGGGACGCAAGAGACCCAGTACTTC
CASRLPGTGTSGGTQETQYF
>-|TRBJ2-5|TRBV6-1|-
TGTGCCAGCAGCAAAGCACCCGCCATTGAGACCCAGTACTTC
CASSKAPAIETQYF
>-|TRBJ2-3|TRBV5-1|TRBD2
TGCGCCAGCAGCTCGGGACTAGCGGGGAGCACAGATACGCAGTATTTT
CASSSGLAGSTDTQYF